One and the same sample provided the 5 T cell receptor beta chains below, sequenced in a study of T-cell reconstitution after alpha-beta-depleted transplantation in children. The authors prepared the TCRbeta library with unique molecular identifiers. Each CDR3 protein gets one entry after TCRdb re-called the PCR reads with MiXCR. Among about 240,000 distinct CDR3 sequences listed, roughly 24% were seen once. The specimen was PBMCs, collected before TCRalphabeta/CD19-depleted stem cell transplant. All receptors derive from a girl under 10 years old with Fanconi anemia, due to receive a stem cell transplant.

This clonotype came up many times. The chain uses TRBV29-1 and TRBJ2-1, with a weak D call TRBD1 (6 bases). The germline V gene encodes CDR1 SQVTM and CDR2 ANQGSEA. Between the trimmed V and J ends, which lost 7 bases and 5 bases, there was a span of 12 bases. The CDR3 spans 12 residues. In DNA form, the CDR3 reads TGCAGCGGCGGACAGATCAACAATGAGCAGTTCTTC. This sequence encodes CSGGQINNEQFF.

The chain employs TRBV4-2 and TRBJ2-2, with 7 bases fitting TRBD2. CDR1 and CDR2 (germline): LGHNA, YNFKEQ. V dropped 0 bases and J dropped 6; count of bases not matched to a gene: 13. The CDR3 has 18 residues. In DNA, the CDR3 is TGTGCCAGCAGCCAAGAAATGGTGGGGGGAGGACTAGCCGGGGAGCTGTTTTTT. This encodes CASSQEMVGGGLAGELFF.

This clonotype was observed many times. The rearrangement links TRBV13 to TRBJ2-4, with 9 bases matching TRBD2. CDR3 length equals 16 residues. After removal of 5 bases from V and 4 bases from J, the junction contained 9 bases not matched to a gene. Germline V gene lookup returns CDR1 PRHDT and CDR2 FYEKMQ (reference sequence). The CDR3 region has the DNA TGTGCCAGCAGCCAGCGGGCTAGCGGGATAAAAAACATTCAGTACTTC. It translates to CASSQRASGIKNIQYF.

The V call is TRBV7-2, the J call TRBJ2-7; TRBD2 matches 12 bases. This CDR3 spans 18 amino acids. Germline CDR1 SGHTA, CDR2 FQGNSA. The V gene end was trimmed by 1 base and the J gene end by 4 bases; junction bases not matched to a gene: 11. CDR3 protein: CASSLVATSGGLLYEQYF. The CDR3 DNA is TGTGCCAGCAGCTTAGTCGCGACTAGCGGGGGCCTATTATACGAGCAGTACTTC.

This clonotype was seen ten or more times. The V gene is TRBV6-1, the J gene TRBJ2-7; D is undetermined. Trimming removed 8 bases from V and 5 bases from J, with 13 bases in between. Germline loops: CDR1 MNHNS, CDR2 SASEGT. The CDR3 extends over 12 amino acids. CDR3 nucleotide sequence: TGTGCCAGCGGTGCACGTCTCCACGAGCAGTACTTC. Protein: CASGARLHEQYF.